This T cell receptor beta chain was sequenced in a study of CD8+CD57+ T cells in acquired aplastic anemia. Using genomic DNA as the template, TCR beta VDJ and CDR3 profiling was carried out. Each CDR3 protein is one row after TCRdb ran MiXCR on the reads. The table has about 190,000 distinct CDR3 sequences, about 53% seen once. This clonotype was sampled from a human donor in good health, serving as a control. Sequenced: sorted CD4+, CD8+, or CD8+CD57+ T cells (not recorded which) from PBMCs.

The CDR3 DNA follows: TGCGCCAGCAGCTACGAGACAGGGTCCCACGAGCAGTACGTC. Its protein product is CASSYETGSHEQYV. This chain links TRBV5-1 with TRBJ2-7; 7 nucleotides agree with TRBD1. The CDR3 is 14 amino acids. V gave up 3 bases and J gave up 5 bases; unmatched junction bases: 8. CDR1 and CDR2 (germline): SGHRS, YFSETQ.